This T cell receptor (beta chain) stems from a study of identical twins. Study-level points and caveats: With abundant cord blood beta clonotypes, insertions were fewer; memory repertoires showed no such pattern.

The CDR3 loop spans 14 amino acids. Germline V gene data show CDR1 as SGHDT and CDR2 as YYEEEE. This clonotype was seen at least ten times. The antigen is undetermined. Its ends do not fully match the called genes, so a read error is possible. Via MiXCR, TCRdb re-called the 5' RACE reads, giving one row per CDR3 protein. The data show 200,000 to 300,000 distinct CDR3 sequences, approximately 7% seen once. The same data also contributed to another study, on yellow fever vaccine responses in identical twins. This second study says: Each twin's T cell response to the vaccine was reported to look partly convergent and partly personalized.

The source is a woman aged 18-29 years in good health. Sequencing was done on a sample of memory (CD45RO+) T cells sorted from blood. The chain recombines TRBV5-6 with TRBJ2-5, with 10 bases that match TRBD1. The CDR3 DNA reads TGTGCCAGCAGCTATGTAACCCACCCGGGACAGGGGCAATTC. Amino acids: CASSYVTHPGQGQF.